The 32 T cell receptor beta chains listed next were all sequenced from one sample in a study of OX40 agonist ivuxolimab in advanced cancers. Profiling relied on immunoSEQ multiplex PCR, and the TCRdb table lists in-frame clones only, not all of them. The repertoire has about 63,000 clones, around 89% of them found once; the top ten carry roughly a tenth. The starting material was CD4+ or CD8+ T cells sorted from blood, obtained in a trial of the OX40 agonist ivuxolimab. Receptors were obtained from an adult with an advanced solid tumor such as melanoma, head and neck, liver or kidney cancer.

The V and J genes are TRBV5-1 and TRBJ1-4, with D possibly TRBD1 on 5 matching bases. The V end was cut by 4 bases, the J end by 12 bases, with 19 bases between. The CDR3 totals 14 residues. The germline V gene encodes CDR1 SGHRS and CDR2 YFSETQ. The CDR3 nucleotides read TGCGCCAGCAGCCAAACCGGGGGTACGAAAGAACTGTTTTTT. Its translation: CASSQTGGTKELFF.

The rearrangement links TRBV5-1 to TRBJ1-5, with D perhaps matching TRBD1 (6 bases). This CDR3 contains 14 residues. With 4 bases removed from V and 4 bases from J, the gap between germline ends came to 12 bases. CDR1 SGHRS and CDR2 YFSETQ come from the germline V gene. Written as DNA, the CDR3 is TGCGCCAGCAGCCTGGAGGGGGGGAATCAGCCCCAGCATTTT. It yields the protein CASSLEGGNQPQHF.

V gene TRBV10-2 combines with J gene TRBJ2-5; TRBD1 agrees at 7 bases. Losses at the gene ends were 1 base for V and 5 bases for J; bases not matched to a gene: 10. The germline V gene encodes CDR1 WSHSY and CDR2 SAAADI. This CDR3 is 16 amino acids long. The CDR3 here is CASSEWGTARGETQYF. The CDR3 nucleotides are TGCGCCAGCAGTGAGTGGGGGACAGCAAGAGGGGAGACCCAGTACTTC.

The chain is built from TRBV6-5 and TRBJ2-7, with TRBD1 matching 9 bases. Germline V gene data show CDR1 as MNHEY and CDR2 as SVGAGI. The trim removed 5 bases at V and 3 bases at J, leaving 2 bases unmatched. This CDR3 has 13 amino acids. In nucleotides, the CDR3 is TGTGCCAGCAGTCGACAGGGGGTCTACGAGCAGTACTTC. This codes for CASSRQGVYEQYF.

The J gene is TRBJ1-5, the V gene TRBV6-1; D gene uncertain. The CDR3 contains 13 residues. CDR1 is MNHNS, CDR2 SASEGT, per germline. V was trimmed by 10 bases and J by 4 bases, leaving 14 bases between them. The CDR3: CAMSDGFNQPQHF. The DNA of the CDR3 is TGTGCCATGTCGGACGGTTTTAATCAGCCCCAGCATTTT.

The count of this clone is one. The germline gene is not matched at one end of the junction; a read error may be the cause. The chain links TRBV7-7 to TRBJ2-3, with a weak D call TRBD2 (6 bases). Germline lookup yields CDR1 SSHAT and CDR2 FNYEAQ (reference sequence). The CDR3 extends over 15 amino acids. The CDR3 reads CASSLADGSPHTQYF. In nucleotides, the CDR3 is TGTGCTAGCAGCTTAGCGGACGGGAGCCCACATACGCAGTATTTT.

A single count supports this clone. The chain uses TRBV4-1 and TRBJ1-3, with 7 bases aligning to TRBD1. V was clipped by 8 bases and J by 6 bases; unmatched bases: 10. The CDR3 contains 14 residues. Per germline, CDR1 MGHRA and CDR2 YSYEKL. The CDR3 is CASELGQGVNTIYF. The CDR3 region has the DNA TGCGCCAGCGAGCTCGGGCAGGGGGTAAACACCATATATTTT.

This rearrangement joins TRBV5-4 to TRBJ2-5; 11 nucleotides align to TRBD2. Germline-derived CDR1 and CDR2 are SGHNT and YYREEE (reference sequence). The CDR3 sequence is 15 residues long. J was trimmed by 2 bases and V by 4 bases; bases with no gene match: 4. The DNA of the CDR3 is TGTGCCAGCAGCGCCGGGACTAGCGGACAAGAGACCCAGTACTTC. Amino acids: CASSAGTSGQETQYF.

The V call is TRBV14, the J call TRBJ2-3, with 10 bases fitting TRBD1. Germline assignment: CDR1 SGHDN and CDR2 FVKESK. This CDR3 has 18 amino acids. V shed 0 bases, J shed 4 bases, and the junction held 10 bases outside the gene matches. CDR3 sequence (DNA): TGTGCCAGCAGCCAAGATATTGGTAGGGACAGGGGCCCAGATACGCAGTATTTT. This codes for CASSQDIGRDRGPDTQYF.

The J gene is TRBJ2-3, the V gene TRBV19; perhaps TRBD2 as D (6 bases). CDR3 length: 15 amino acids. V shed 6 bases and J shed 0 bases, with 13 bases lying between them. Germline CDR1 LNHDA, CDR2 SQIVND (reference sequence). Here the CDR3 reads CASRVGGYSTDTQYF. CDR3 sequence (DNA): TGTGCCAGTAGGGTTGGGGGGTACAGCACAGATACGCAGTATTTT.

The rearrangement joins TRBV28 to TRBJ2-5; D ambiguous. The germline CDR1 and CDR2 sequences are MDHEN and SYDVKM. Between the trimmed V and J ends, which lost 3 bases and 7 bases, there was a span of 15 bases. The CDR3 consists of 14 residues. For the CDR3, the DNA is TGTGCCAGCAGTTTCGCCAGTCCTGAAGGGACCCAGTACTTC. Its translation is CASSFASPEGTQYF.

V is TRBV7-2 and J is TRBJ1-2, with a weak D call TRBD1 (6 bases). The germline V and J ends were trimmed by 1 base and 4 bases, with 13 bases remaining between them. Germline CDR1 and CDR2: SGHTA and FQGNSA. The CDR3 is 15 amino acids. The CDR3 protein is CASSLVAGEGYGYTF. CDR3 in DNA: TGTGCCAGCAGCTTAGTAGCAGGGGAGGGCTATGGCTACACCTTC.

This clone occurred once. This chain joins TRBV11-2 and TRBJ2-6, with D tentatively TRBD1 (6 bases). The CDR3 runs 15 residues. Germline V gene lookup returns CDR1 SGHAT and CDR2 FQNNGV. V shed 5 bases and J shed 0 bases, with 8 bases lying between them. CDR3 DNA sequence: TGTGCCAGCAGCCGACAGGTCTCTGGGGCCAACGTCCTGACTTTC. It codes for CASSRQVSGANVLTF. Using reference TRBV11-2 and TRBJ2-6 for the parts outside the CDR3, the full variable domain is EAGVAQSPRYKIIEKRQSVAFWCNPISGHATLYWYQQILGQGPKLLIQFQNNGVVDDSQLPKDRFSAERLKGVDSTLKIQPAKLEDSAVYLCASSRQVSGANVLTFGAGSRLTVL.

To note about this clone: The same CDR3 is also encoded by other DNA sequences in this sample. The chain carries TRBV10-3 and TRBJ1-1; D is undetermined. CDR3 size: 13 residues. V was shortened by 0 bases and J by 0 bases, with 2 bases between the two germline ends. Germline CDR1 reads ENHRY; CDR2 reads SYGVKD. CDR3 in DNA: TGTGCCATCAGTGAGTCAGTGAACACTGAAGCTTTCTTT. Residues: CAISESVNTEAFF.

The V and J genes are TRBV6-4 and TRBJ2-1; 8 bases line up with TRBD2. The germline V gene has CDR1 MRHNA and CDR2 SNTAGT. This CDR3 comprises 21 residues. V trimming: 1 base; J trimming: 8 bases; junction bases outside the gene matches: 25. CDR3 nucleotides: TGTGCCAGCAGTGACTTCCCCTTTAAGCCCCTAGCGGGTCCCCCGGCGGATGAGCAGTTCTTC. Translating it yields CASSDFPFKPLAGPPADEQFF.

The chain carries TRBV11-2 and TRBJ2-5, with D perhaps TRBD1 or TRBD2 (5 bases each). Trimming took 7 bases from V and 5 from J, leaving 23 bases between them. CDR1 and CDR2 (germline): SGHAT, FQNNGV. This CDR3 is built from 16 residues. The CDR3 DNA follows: TGTGCCAGCAAGACCGACGCTTGGGGACCTATCGAGACCCAGTACTTC. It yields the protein CASKTDAWGPIETQYF.

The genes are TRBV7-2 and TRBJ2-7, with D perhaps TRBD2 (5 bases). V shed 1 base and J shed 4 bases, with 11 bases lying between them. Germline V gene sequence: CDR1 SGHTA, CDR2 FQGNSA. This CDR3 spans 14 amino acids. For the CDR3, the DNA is TGTGCCAGCAGCTTAGAAGGGCAGCGGTACGAGCAGTACTTC. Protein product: CASSLEGQRYEQYF.

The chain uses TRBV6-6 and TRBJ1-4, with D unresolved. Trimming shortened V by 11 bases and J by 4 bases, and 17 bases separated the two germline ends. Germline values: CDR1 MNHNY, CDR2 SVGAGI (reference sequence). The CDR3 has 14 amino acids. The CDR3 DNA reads TGTGCCGTCGGGGTGGCAGCCCTTAATGAAAAACTGTTTTTT. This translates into CAVGVAALNEKLFF.

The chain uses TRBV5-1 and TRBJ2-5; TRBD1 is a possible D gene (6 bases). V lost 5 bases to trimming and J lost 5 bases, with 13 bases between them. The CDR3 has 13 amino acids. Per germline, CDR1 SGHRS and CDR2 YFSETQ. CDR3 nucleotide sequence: TGCGCCAGCAGTCCACAGGGTTGGGAGACCCAGTACTTC. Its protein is CASSPQGWETQYF.

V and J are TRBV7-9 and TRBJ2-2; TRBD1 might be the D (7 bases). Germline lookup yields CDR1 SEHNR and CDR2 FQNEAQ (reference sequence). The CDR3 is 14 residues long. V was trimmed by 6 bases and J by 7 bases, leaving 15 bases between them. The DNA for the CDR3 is TGTGCCAGCAGTCCGTCAGGGGGGATCGGGGAGCTGTTTTTT. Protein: CASSPSGGIGELFF.

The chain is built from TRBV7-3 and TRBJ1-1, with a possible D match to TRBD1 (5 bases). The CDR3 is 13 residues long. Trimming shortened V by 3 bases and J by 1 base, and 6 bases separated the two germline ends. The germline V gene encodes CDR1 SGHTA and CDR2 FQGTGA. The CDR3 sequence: CASSFGANTEAFF. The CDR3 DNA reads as TGTGCCAGCAGCTTTGGGGCGAACACTGAAGCTTTCTTT. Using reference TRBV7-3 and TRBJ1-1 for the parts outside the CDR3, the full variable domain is GAGVSQTPSNKVTEKGKYVELRCDPISGHTALYWYRQSLGQGPEFLIYFQGTGAADDSGLPNDRFFAVRPEGSVSTLKIQRTERGDSAVYLCASSFGANTEAFFGQGTRLTVV.

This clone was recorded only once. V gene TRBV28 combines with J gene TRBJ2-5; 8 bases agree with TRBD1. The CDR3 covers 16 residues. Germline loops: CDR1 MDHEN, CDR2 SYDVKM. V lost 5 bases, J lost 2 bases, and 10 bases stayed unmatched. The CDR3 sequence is CASSEIQGGGQETQYF. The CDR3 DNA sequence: TGTGCCAGCAGTGAGATACAGGGGGGAGGACAAGAGACCCAGTACTTC. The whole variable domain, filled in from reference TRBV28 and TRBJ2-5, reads DVKVTQSSRYLVKRTGEKVFLECVQDMDHENMFWYRQDPGLGLRLIYFSYDVKMKEKGDIPEGYSVSREKKERFSLILESASTNQTSMYLCASSEIQGGGQETQYFGPGTRLLVL.

The CDR3 sequence is CASSRKSGGTGELFF. CDR3 DNA sequence: TGCGCCAGCAGCCGAAAGAGCGGGGGAACCGGGGAGCTGTTTTTT. This chain connects TRBV5-1 to TRBJ2-2, with 8 bases fitting TRBD2. In germline, CDR1 is SGHRS, CDR2 YFSETQ. V lost 4 bases to trimming and J lost 5 bases; unmatched junction nucleotides: 7. The length of the CDR3 is 15 residues.

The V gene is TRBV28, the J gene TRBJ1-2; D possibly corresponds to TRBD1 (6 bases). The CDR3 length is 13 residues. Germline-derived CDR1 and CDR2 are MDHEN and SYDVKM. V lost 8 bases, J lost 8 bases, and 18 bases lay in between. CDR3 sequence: CASLGRGGLGYTF. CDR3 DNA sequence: TGTGCCAGCCTTGGTCGGGGGGGCCTCGGCTACACCTTC.

CDR3 coding DNA: TGTGCCAGCAGTTACGGGTTCGCAGCAGATACGCAGTATTTT. Amino acid sequence: CASSYGFAADTQYF. The gene calls are TRBV6-5 and TRBJ2-3; D is unresolved. V lost 2 bases to trimming and J lost 4 bases, with 10 bases between them. Germline-derived CDR1 and CDR2 are MNHEY and SVGAGI. The CDR3 consists of 14 residues.

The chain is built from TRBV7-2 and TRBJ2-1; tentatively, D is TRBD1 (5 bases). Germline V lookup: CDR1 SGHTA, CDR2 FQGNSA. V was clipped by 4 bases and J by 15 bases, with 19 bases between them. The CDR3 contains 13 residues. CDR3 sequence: CASSSDLTGVGFF. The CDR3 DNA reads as TGTGCCAGCAGCTCCGACCTAACAGGAGTGGGGTTCTTC.

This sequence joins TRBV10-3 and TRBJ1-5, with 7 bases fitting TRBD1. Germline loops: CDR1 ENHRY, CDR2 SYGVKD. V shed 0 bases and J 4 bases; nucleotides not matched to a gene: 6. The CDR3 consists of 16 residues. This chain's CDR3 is CAISESVGGENQPQHF. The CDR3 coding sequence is TGTGCCATCAGTGAGTCGGTAGGGGGCGAGAATCAGCCCCAGCATTTT.

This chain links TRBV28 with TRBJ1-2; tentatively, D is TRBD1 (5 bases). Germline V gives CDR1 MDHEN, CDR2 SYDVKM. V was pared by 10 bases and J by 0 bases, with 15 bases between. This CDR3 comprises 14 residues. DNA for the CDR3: TGTGCCATCAAAAGGTCAGGGACTAACTATGGCTACACCTTC. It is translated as CAIKRSGTNYGYTF.

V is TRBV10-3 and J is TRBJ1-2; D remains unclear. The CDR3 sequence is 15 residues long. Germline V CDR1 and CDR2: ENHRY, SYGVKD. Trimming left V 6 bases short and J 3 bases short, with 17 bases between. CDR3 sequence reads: CAISSYGMIDYGYTF. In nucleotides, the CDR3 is TGTGCCATCAGCTCCTACGGCATGATTGACTATGGCTACACCTTC.

The CDR3 coding sequence is TGTGCCAGCAGGCGAGGGGGCCTAAATGAAAACATTCAGTACTTC. Its protein product is CASRRGGLNENIQYF. The gene calls are TRBV27 and TRBJ2-4; 7 nucleotides match TRBD1. J was trimmed by 5 bases and V by 6 bases; bases with no gene match: 10. The CDR3 is 15 residues long. CDR1 is MNHEY and CDR2 is SMNVEV in the germline V gene (reference sequence).

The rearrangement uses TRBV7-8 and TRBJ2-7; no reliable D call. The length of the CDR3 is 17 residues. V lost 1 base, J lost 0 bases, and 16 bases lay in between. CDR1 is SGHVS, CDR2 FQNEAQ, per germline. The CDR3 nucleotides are TGTGCCAGCAGCTTAGGGGTCTGGGGAAGAGTCTCCTACGAGCAGTACTTC. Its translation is CASSLGVWGRVSYEQYF.

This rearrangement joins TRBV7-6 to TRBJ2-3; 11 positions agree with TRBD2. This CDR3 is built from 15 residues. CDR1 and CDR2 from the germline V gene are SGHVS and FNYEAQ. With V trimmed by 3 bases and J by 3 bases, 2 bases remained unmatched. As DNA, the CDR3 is TGTGCCAGCAGCTTCTTAGCGGGGGGGACAGATACGCAGTATTTT. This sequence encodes CASSFLAGGTDTQYF.